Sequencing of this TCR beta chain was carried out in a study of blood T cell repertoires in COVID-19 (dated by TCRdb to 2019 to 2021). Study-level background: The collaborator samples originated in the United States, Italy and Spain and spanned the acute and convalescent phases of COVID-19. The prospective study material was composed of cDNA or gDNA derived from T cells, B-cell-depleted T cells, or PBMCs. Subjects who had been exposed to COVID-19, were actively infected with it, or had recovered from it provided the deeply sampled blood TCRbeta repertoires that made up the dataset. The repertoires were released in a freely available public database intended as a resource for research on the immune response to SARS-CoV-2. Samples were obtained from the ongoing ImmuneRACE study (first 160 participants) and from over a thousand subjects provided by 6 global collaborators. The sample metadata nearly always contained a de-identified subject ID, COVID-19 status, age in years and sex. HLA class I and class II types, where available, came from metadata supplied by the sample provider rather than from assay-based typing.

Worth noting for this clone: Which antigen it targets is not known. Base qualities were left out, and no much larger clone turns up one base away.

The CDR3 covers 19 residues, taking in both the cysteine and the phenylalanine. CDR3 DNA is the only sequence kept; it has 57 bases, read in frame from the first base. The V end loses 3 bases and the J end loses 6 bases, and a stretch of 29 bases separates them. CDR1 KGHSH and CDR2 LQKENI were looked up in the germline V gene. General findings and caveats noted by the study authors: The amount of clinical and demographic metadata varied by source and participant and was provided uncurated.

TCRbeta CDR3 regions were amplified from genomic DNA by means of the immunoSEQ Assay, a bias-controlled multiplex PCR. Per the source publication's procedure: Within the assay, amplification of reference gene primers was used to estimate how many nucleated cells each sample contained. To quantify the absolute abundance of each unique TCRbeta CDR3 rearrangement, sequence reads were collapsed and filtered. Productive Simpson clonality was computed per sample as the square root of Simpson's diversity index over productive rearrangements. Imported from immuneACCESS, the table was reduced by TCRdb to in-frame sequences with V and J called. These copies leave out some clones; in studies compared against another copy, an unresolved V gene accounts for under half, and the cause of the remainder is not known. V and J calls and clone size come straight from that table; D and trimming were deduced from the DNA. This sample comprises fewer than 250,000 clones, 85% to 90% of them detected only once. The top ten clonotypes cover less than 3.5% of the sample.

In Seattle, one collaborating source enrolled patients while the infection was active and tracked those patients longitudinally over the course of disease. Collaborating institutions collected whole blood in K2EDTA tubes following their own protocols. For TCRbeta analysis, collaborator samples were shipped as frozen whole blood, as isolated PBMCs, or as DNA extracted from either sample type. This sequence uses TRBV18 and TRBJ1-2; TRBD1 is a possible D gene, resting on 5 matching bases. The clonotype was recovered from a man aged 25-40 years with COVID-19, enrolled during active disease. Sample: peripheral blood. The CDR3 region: CASSPQVTGTVSVSNGYTF. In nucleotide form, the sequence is TGTGCCAGCTCACCCCAGGTTACAGGCACCGTCTCTGTTTCAAATGGCTACACCTTC. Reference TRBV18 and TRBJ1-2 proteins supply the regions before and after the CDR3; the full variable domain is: NAGVMQNPRHLVRRRGQEARLRCSPMKGHSHVYWYRQLPEEGLKFMVYLQKENIIDESGMPKERFSAEFPKEGPSILRIQQVVRGDSAAYFCASSPQVTGTVSVSNGYTFGSGTRLTVV.